These 7 T cell receptor beta chains share one sample of origin, sequenced in a study of T cell repertoires in cytomegalovirus infection. Each CDR3 protein is one row after TCRdb ran MiXCR on the reads. The table has approximately 500,000 distinct CDR3 sequences, around 10% seen once; the top ten hold roughly a tenth. The sample was PBMCs. These receptors were taken from a human donor in good health (CMV status not recorded). Some clones in this sample may be carry-over from other donors' samples.

This chain connects TRBV5-1 to TRBJ2-1; a weak D match, TRBD2 (6 bases). The CDR3 totals 12 residues. V lost 4 bases and J lost 9, with 11 bases in between. CDR1 is SGHRS, CDR2 YFSETQ, per germline. The CDR3 DNA sequence: TGCGCCAGCAGCCCCAGGGACTTTGAGCAGTTCTTC. Amino acid sequence: CASSPRDFEQFF. Combining the CDR3 with reference TRBV5-1 and TRBJ2-1 gives the whole variable domain KAGVTQTPRYLIKTRGQQVTLSCSPISGHRSVSWYQQTPGQGLQFLFEYFSETQRNKGNFPGRFSGRQFSNSRSEMNVSTLELGDSALYLCASSPRDFEQFFGPGTRLTVL.

This clonotype was seen more than once but under ten times. This chain connects TRBV18 to TRBJ2-3; no definite D call. V gave up 5 bases and J gave up 3 bases, with 12 bases separating them. This CDR3 has 14 amino acids. From germline, CDR1 is KGHSH and CDR2 LQKENI. The CDR3 here is CASSAREGTDTQYF. In DNA, the CDR3 is TGTGCCAGCTCAGCTCGCGAAGGAACAGATACGCAGTATTTT.

This clonotype was recorded a few times. The rearrangement links TRBV4-1 to TRBJ2-5; no clear D. Germline CDR1 is MGHRA and CDR2 is YSYEKL. Trimming left V 2 bases short and J 1 base short, with 11 bases between. There are 15 residues in the CDR3. In DNA form, the CDR3 reads TGCGCCAGCAGCCAACCATTCGGAATCCAAGAGACCCAGTACTTC. Translating it yields CASSQPFGIQETQYF.

The table lists this clonotype with a few counts. V and J are TRBV2 and TRBJ1-2; possible D gene TRBD1, 6 bases. Trimming stripped 4 bases from V and 0 bases from J, with 9 bases between. The CDR3 spans 14 residues. Germline-derived CDR1 and CDR2 are SNHLY and FYNNEI. CDR3 nucleotide sequence: TGTGCCAGCAGTGTCGACAGGACTAACTATGGCTACACCTTC. Translating gives CASSVDRTNYGYTF.

This clonotype was observed at least ten times. The chain has TRBV7-9 and TRBJ2-5; 8 bases fit TRBD1. V shed 5 bases, J shed 4 bases, and the junction held 3 bases outside the gene matches. From germline, CDR1 is SEHNR and CDR2 FQNEAQ (reference sequence). The CDR3 extends over 13 amino acids. Here the CDR3 DNA reads TGTGCCAGCAGCCGGGGACAGGCAGAGACCCAGTACTTC. It is translated as CASSRGQAETQYF.

A few counts support this clonotype. The chain is built from TRBV14 and TRBJ2-7; unclear D gene. From germline, CDR1 is SGHDN and CDR2 FVKESK. Trimming stripped 2 bases from V and 9 bases from J, with 11 bases between. The CDR3 is 12 amino acids. The CDR3 DNA reads TGTGCCAGCAGCCAATTGGGGTCGGGGCAGTACTTC. It encodes CASSQLGSGQYF.

This clonotype has only a few counts. V usage is TRBV5-1 and J usage is TRBJ2-5; no reliable D call. The germline CDR1 and CDR2 sequences are SGHRS and YFSETQ. This CDR3 spans 15 amino acids. The V and J ends lost 0 bases and 2 bases respectively, with 11 bases between them. The CDR3 bases are TGCGCCAGCAGCTTGGGGACGGGCCGGCAAGAGACCCAGTACTTC. Amino acids: CASSLGTGRQETQYF.